The source of this T cell receptor beta chain is a study of cytomegalovirus exposure and HLA in healthy donors listed by TCRdb under 2017. For the wider study: According to an earlier analysis of a few hundred of the donors, about 180 million T cells yielded approximately 120 million unique TCR beta sequences and approximately 280 Gb of sequence data. The number of donors typed differed by locus, with about 629-630 for A, B, C, DRB1 and DQB1, 522 for DQA1, approximately 570 for DPA1, and some 440 for DPB1. Four to six DR-DQ haplotypes were handled as single units for association and clustering, since linkage in the cohort was strong. Both class I and class II loci were covered by HLA typing, at four-digit resolution. All discovery cohort repertoires had been generated using a single sequencing platform. The study aimed to test whether signatures of past pathogen exposure could be identified by cataloging public T cell receptors. In an earlier analysis of 500 to 650 of the donors, high-throughput TCR beta sequencing was used to judge whether each TCR beta V gene segment behaved as functional or pseudogenic. Rather than drawing on any new phenotypic data, the later analysis identified candidate immune exposures from TCR beta sequences and the way those sequences occurred across donors. On average, about 200,000 unique TCR beta nucleotide sequences were sequenced per donor among a few hundred genotyped donors of the cohort, with roughly 18% of those sequences being non-productive. Donor age, sex, ethnicity and CMV serostatus were compiled together with the repertoire data. Of the 300 to 400 genotyped donors, around 81% fell in the genetic ancestry cluster associated with self-reported Caucasian donors. The T cell repertoires of 550 to 850 subjects were profiled by immunosequencing and related to cytomegalovirus serostatus. High-throughput TCR immunosequencing, statistical association of individual TCRs with disease status, and machine learning were combined to predict cytomegalovirus infection status. An early release covering some 640 HLA-typed donors comprised roughly 300 gigabases of sequencing data and tens of millions of unique TCR sequences. A later genetic analysis took genome-wide SNP genotypes for about three fifths of the 666 donors and used that subset as a discovery cohort. To study patterns of TCR occurrence, a later analysis re-analyzed previously published TCR beta repertoires from hundreds of donors and added high-resolution HLA genotyping. A separate validation cohort of 100 to 150 different subjects was used in addition to the roughly 640-subject first cohort. Summary of the overall study and its limitations: Because the 87-base-pair reads could not distinguish some IMGT-functional V segments, including TRBV6-2 and TRBV6-3, those segments were excluded. Because HLA typing was missing for some donors at each locus, association tests included only the typed subset. Broadly in line with IMGT annotations, most TCR beta V segments showed up in productive rearrangements about 90% or about 30% of the time in an earlier analysis of 450 to 600 of the donors. According to the authors, the approach could potentially be generalized to other disease states and immunological phenotypes. For the cohort, immune exposure information was limited to CMV serostatus. Linkage disequilibrium might explain the correlated functional status among segregating V segments, but an unknown experimental factor could not be ruled out. Sequencing depth was assumed to be roughly uniform across donors in the presence/absence analyses, though that assumption may not hold. The earlier analysis of approximately 560 of the donors excluded roughly 17 rarely observed V segments, including chromosome 9 orphons, because counts were too low. In a later analysis, HLA-associated TCR beta chains were found to be more clonally expanded and to have lower generation probabilities than equally common non-associated chains. In a later analysis, the rate of TCR association differed among HLA loci, with DRB1 alleles having the most associated TCRs and HLA-C alleles having the fewest. Strong co-occurrence of HLA alleles, especially DR and DQ, made assigning TCR associations to individual alleles difficult. A later genetic analysis reported fewer N-insertions in productive TCRs among donors in an Asian-associated ancestry cluster than the approximately 670-donor mean. Cytomegalovirus status was reported to be diagnosed by the classifier with high specificity and sensitivity in both the original and validation cohorts. Only TCR beta chains were sequenced in this cohort, and the absence of alpha or paired-chain data limited detectable features. A further reported finding was that TCR beta sequences accurately predicted the HLA-A and HLA-B alleles for most subjects in the first cohort. An association between a missense DCLRE1C variant and V-gene and J-gene trimming of TCR beta chains was found in a later genetic analysis and replicated in an independent cohort. According to a later analysis, most CMV-associated TCR beta chains appeared to be HLA-restricted, and the HLA associations seemed to be driven largely by CMV exposure. In vitro tests confirmed that a few of the cytomegalovirus-associated TCR beta chains recognize cytomegalovirus antigens. A later analysis associated 15,000 to 20,000 TCR beta sequences with specific HLA alleles at a false discovery rate of 0.05. The sequencing pipeline was judged likely to have produced a cluster of highly shared sequence variants as a technical artifact. Several of the top co-occurrence clusters appeared to be linked to parvovirus B19, influenza, CMV and Epstein-Barr virus, according to a later analysis. A total of 164 TCR beta chains were listed by the study as associated with cytomegalovirus. Across donors, most TCR sequences were observed very rarely, whereas some public TCRs were present in many individuals.

Library method: the immunoSEQ multiplex PCR assay. A mixture of 60 forward primers for TCR Vbeta segments and 13 reverse primers for TCR Jbeta segments was used in the multiplex PCR. The CDR3 region of rearranged TCR beta genes was amplified from genomic DNA by a multiplex PCR assay. On the Illumina HiSeq System, the amplified TCR beta libraries were sequenced as 87-base-pair reads. Concerning the study's data processing: A later analysis tallied around 87 million unique TCR beta chains across the 660 or so repertoires, and some 10 million of those chains were shared by two or more donors. To remove PCR and sequencing errors, raw reads were error-corrected and collapsed into unique sequences using a nearest-neighbor algorithm that merged closely related sequences. To assign V, D and J gene segments, CDR3 sequences were aligned to IMGT reference sequences. For a sequence to be retained, at least a six-nucleotide match to both a V gene segment and a J gene segment was required. A rearrangement counted as productive if the CDR3 had no stop codons and remained in frame with V and J, and every other rearrangement counted as non-productive. Following IMGT convention, CDR3 was defined as the stretch from the second conserved V-encoded cysteine up to the conserved J-encoded phenylalanine. Sequences without an unambiguous match to a single V gene segment were excluded from the earlier analysis of approximately 600 of the donors. An earlier analysis of 587 of the donors classified V segments as functional when productive rearrangements were above 56.7% and as segregating when the standard deviation between donors was above 5%. To diagnose cytomegalovirus status from the catalog of TCR beta chain sequences, a statistical classification framework was built. V and J gene assignment, in a later analysis, came from comparing TCR nucleotide sequences with IMGT/GENE-DB human TR gene sequences. The TCRdist pipeline was used in a later analysis to assign CDR3 sequences and most-parsimonious VDJ recombination scenarios. A later analysis defined each TCR beta chain by its CDR3 amino acid sequence plus V-gene family, and excluded reads lacking a unique V-gene family. As a way to deal with suspected cross-contamination and a sequencing artifact, a later analysis dropped 592 nucleotide sequences that were highly shared and had low generation probability. In a later analysis, a clonal expansion index for each public chain was calculated from normalized within-repertoire ranks of inferred template counts. In a later analysis, generation probabilities were computed using a VDJ recombination model fitted to out-of-frame rearrangements, and the results were checked against IGoR. In a later analysis, TCR-TCR, TCR-HLA and TCR-CMV co-occurrence was scored with hypergeometric tests, and a repertoire-size bias correction was applied to TCR pairs. A later analysis estimated false discovery rates by permuting HLA or CMV assignments 20 times. In a later analysis, co-occurring TCRs were grouped using DBSCAN, with TCRdist sequence similarity added in when clustering inside HLA-allele-positive subsets. Repertoires with fewer than 30,000 or more than 120,000 public chains were left out of co-occurrence clustering, as were a handful of repertoires with anomalous nucleotide sharing. TCRdb took this table from immuneACCESS and kept in-frame rearrangements with V and J called. Such tables lack part of the clones; where checked against another copy, unresolved V genes explain under half of the gap, and the rest is unexplained. The DNA gave D and trimming, while V, J and clone size come from that table. The sample table holds 35,000 to 40,000 clones, of which around two thirds were seen once. Less than 7% of the sample is in the top ten clones.

From its cysteine to its phenylalanine, the CDR3 spans 13 amino acids. Only CDR3 DNA is held: 39 bases, read in frame from base 1. CDR1 SGHRS and CDR2 YFSETQ are derived from the germline V gene. V ends up 5 bases short and J 2 bases short, with an unmatched junction base count of 4. The cohort consisted of some 730 healthy bone marrow donors. At the time of sampling, every cohort member was nominally healthy, though immune exposures that went unrecorded were likely present. The donor was CMV seronegative and was included in the group of 352 seronegative cohort members. Every donor gave a peripheral blood sample, and the peripheral blood mononuclear cells from that sample were used for TCR beta sequencing. Genomic DNA was extracted from the blood cell samples with the Qiagen DNeasy Blood Extraction Kit. This clone was picked up a small number of times. Its target antigen remains unknown. Base-call qualities are not available, and no considerably larger clone is one nucleotide away.

The receptor chain draws on TRBV5-1 and TRBJ2-7; 7 middle bases align to TRBD2. What was sequenced was PBMCs. This receptor was obtained from a man younger than 45 in good health and CMV-seronegative. The DNA is TGCGCCAGCAGATCTAGCGGAACCTACGAGCAGTACTTC. The encoded protein is CASRSSGTYEQYF.